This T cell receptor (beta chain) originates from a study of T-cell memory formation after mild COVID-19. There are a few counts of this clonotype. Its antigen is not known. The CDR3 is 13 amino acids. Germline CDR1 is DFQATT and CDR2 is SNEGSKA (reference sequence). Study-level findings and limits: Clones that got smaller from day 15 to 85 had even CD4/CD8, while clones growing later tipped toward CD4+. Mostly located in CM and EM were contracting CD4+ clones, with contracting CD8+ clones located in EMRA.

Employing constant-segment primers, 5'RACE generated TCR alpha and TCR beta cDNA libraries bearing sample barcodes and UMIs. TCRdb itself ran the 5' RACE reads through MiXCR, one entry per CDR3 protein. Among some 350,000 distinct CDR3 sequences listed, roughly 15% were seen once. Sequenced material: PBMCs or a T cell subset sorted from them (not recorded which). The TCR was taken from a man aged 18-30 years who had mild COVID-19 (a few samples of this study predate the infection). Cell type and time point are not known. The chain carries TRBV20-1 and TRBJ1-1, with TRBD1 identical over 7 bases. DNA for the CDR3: TGCAGCGCACGACAGGGACCTTACACTGAAGCTTTCTTT. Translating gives CSARQGPYTEAFF.